These 26 T cell receptor beta chains originate from one sample sequenced in a study of blood T cell repertoires in COVID-19. The repertoire was sequenced with immunoSEQ multiplex PCR; TCRdb's copy has only in-frame clones and lacks some. Of 200,000 or so clones listed, about 86% are singletons. Sequenced: PBMCs or T cells enriched from blood (not recorded which). The receptor set was obtained from a woman in her thirties or forties with acute COVID-19.

V and J are TRBV3-1 (or the pseudogene TRBV3-2) and TRBJ2-3; TRBD2 aligns across 16 bases. The CDR3 has 16 residues. Germline values: CDR1 LGHDT, CDR2 YNNKEL (reference sequence). The trim removed 3 bases at V and 5 bases at J, leaving 2 bases unmatched. The CDR3 reads CASSQGLAGGQDTQYF. The CDR3 nucleotides read TGTGCCAGCAGCCAGGGACTAGCGGGGGGGCAAGATACGCAGTATTTT.

The gene calls are TRBV28 and TRBJ2-7; 7 positions agree with TRBD2. CDR1 is MDHEN, CDR2 SYDVKM, per germline. V shed 1 base, J shed 7 bases, and the junction held 10 bases outside the gene matches. The CDR3 loop spans 15 amino acids. In DNA form, the CDR3 reads TGTGCCAGCAGTTTATACGGGACGGGGGGTAATGAGCAGTACTTC. Protein product: CASSLYGTGGNEQYF.

Notes on this clone: Other DNA sequences in the sample encode the same CDR3. V gene TRBV5-4 combines with J gene TRBJ2-5, with TRBD2 matching over 9 bases. Germline trimming cut 5 bases from V and 2 bases from J; bases unmatched to any gene: 1. There are 13 residues in the CDR3. CDR1 and CDR2 (germline): SGHNT, YYREEE (reference sequence). The CDR3 nucleotides read TGTGCCAGCAGTAGCGGGGGACAAGAGACCCAGTACTTC. Encoded protein: CASSSGGQETQYF.

The V call is TRBV27, the J call TRBJ1-6; no clear D. V was cut by 2 bases and J by 9 bases, with 11 bases left in between. CDR1 is MNHEY, CDR2 SMNVEV, per germline (reference sequence). The CDR3 runs to 14 residues. CDR3 coding DNA: TGTGCCAGCAGTTTAGTCAGCGACGGTTCACCCCTCCACTTT. Translation: CASSLVSDGSPLHF.

J is TRBJ2-2 and V is TRBV30; the match to TRBD2 covers 8 bases. V gave up 2 bases and J gave up 4 bases; unmatched junction bases: 9. Germline V gives CDR1 GTSNPN, CDR2 SVGIG (reference sequence). This CDR3 has 16 residues. The CDR3 loop is CAWSILAGRSTGELFF. CDR3 DNA: TGTGCCTGGAGTATATTAGCGGGGAGGTCCACCGGGGAGCTGTTTTTT.

The rearrangement links TRBV7-2 to TRBJ2-7, with 10 bases fitting TRBD1. The CDR3 length is 15 residues. V lost 3 bases, J lost 9 bases, and 11 bases stayed unmatched. Germline CDR1 reads SGHTA; CDR2 reads FQGNSA. CDR3 loop: CASSFSGQGPLSQYF. The CDR3 DNA follows: TGTGCCAGCAGCTTCTCGGGACAGGGGCCCCTCTCGCAGTACTTC.

The chain uses TRBV4-3 and TRBJ2-7; possible D gene TRBD2, 5 bases. Germline V gene data show CDR1 as LGHNA and CDR2 as YSLEER. The CDR3 has 19 amino acids. The V and J ends lost 0 bases and 0 bases respectively, with 21 bases between them. The CDR3 is CASSQDAVSVSIHSYEQYF. In DNA form, the CDR3 reads TGCGCCAGCAGCCAAGACGCAGTTAGCGTCTCCATTCACTCCTACGAGCAGTACTTC.

This chain connects TRBV18 to TRBJ2-3; D is possibly TRBD2 (5 bases). Germline V CDR1 and CDR2: KGHSH, LQKENI. CDR3 length equals 15 residues. Trimming cost V 2 bases and J 6 bases, with 15 bases left between them. The CDR3 sequence: CASSPMDSRGDTQYF. In DNA, the CDR3 is TGTGCCAGCTCACCAATGGACTCTCGCGGGGATACGCAGTATTTT.

The rearrangement links TRBV5-1 to TRBJ1-1; a possible D gene is TRBD1 (5 bases). Germline CDR1 is SGHRS and CDR2 is YFSETQ. V dropped 0 bases and J dropped 5 bases, with 14 bases sitting between them. The CDR3 contains 15 residues. The CDR3 region is CASSLGQGLRTEAFF. DNA of the CDR3: TGCGCCAGCAGCTTGGGGCAGGGCCTAAGGACTGAAGCTTTCTTT.

The chain links TRBV7-3 to TRBJ2-1; a weak D match, TRBD2 (6 bases). Germline CDR1 SGHTA, CDR2 FQGTGA. The CDR3 is 13 residues long. With 2 bases removed from V and 10 bases from J, the gap between germline ends came to 12 bases. Here the CDR3 DNA reads TGTGCCAGCAGCTTAGTAGGGCTAGCGGAGCAGTTCTTC. Translation: CASSLVGLAEQFF.

This rearrangement joins TRBV12-1 to TRBJ1-5; no check of the table's D call, TRBD1, against the DNA was made. TRBV12-1 is tagged as a pseudogene. The CDR3 is made up of 15 amino acids. CDR3 coding DNA: TGTGCCAGCAGCTTTGGCGGACAAAGGGATCAGCCCCAGCATTTT. It encodes CASSFGGQRDQPQHF.

The genes are TRBV28 and TRBJ2-5, with 7 bases that match TRBD2. CDR1 is MDHEN and CDR2 is SYDVKM in the germline V gene. Losses at the gene ends were 6 bases for V and 1 base for J; bases not matched to a gene: 8. The CDR3 is 15 amino acids. The CDR3 is CASSGWGGAQETQYF. CDR3 coding DNA: TGTGCCAGCAGCGGGTGGGGGGGTGCCCAAGAGACCCAGTACTTC.

The rearrangement links TRBV27 to TRBJ2-7; D is possibly TRBD2 (5 bases). The CDR3 contains 15 residues. V lost 0 bases and J lost 2, with 11 bases in between. The germline gives CDR1 MNHEY, CDR2 SMNVEV (reference sequence). The CDR3 DNA reads as TGTGCCAGCAGTTTATCGTTAACGGGGACCTACGAGCAGTACTTC. Its translation: CASSLSLTGTYEQYF.

This rearrangement joins TRBV5-4 to TRBJ2-5; D is unclear. The CDR3 length is 14 residues. CDR1 and CDR2 from the germline V gene are SGHNT and YYREEE (reference sequence). The V end lost 5 bases, the J end lost 4 bases, and 15 bases lay between the germline ends. In DNA form, the CDR3 reads TGTGCCAGCAGTCCCCTGGCATCAGGAGAGACCCAGTACTTC. This translates into CASSPLASGETQYF.

This chain uses TRBV7-2 with TRBJ2-7; 7 bases fit TRBD2. The V gene's germline CDR1 is SGHTA and CDR2 FQGNSA. There are 14 residues in the CDR3. J was trimmed by 7 bases and V by 1 base; bases with no gene match: 7. CDR3 bases: TGTGCCAGCAGCTTAGTGAGCGGGAAGGGTGAGCAGTACTTC. It encodes CASSLVSGKGEQYF. Full variable domain (remainder filled in from reference TRBV7-2 and TRBJ2-7): GAGVSQSPSNKVTEKGKDVELRCDPISGHTALYWYRQSLGQGLEFLIYFQGNSAPDKSGLPSDRFSAERTGGSVSTLTIQRTQQEDSAVYLCASSLVSGKGEQYFGPGTRLTVT.

The gene calls are TRBV6-2 or TRBV6-3 and TRBJ1-2, with TRBD1 as a possible D gene (5 bases). The CDR3 totals 14 residues. Trimming took 2 bases from V and 3 from J, leaving 10 bases between them. The germline gives CDR1 MNHEY, CDR2 SVGEGT. CDR3 protein: CASSYLQGYYGYTF. Written as DNA, the CDR3 is TGTGCCAGCAGTTACCTCCAGGGATACTATGGCTACACCTTC.

The chain has TRBV27 and TRBJ2-7, with 9 bases aligning to TRBD1. The germline CDR1 and CDR2 sequences are MNHEY and SMNVEV (reference sequence). The CDR3 runs 13 residues. V lost 4 bases to trimming and J lost 7 bases; unmatched junction nucleotides: 5. CDR3 sequence reads: CASSWGQGVEQYF. In nucleotides, the CDR3 is TGTGCCAGCAGTTGGGGACAGGGAGTAGAGCAGTACTTC.

The V gene is TRBV7-9, the J gene TRBJ2-1; D is ambiguous. The CDR3 runs to 14 residues. V lost 3 bases, J lost 4 bases, and 10 bases lay in between. CDR1 is SEHNR and CDR2 is FQNEAQ in the germline V gene (reference sequence). CDR3 sequence (DNA): TGTGCCAGCAGCTTGAGCCTGTCTTACAATGAGCAGTTCTTC. It codes for CASSLSLSYNEQFF.

V and J are TRBV16 and TRBJ1-2; a weak D match, TRBD1 (6 bases). V lost 3 bases and J lost 5, with 10 bases in between. The CDR3 consists of 13 residues. CDR1 is KGHSY and CDR2 is FQNENV in the germline V gene. CDR3 DNA sequence: TGTGCCAGCAGCCAGGGGGCAGGTTATGGCTACACCTTC. Its protein product is CASSQGAGYGYTF.

The chain carries TRBV7-9 and TRBJ2-3, with D possibly being TRBD2 (5 bases). Trimming pared 3 bases from V and 1 base from J, leaving 14 bases between. The CDR3 contains 16 residues. Per germline, CDR1 SEHNR and CDR2 FQNEAQ (reference sequence). The CDR3 DNA is TGTGCCAGCAGCTTGAGGAGCGGATGGGGCACAGATACGCAGTATTTT. It encodes CASSLRSGWGTDTQYF.

The rearrangement uses TRBV27 and TRBJ2-2; TRBD1 is a possible D gene (6 bases). Trimming took 0 bases from V and 8 from J, leaving 19 bases between them. The CDR3 has 17 amino acids. Per the germline V gene, CDR1 is MNHEY and CDR2 is SMNVEV (reference sequence). CDR3 in DNA: TGTGCCAGCAGTTTATCAATTTTCCGACAGGCCGGAGGGGAGCTGTTTTTT. This gives the protein CASSLSIFRQAGGELFF.

V gene TRBV23-1 combines with J gene TRBJ2-1; 8 bases map to TRBD2. TRBV23-1 is recorded as an ORF, its role being uncertain. The CDR3 runs to 17 residues. Germline trimming cut 6 bases from V and 3 bases from J; bases unmatched to any gene: 13. The CDR3 region is CASRTPIVREDYNEQFF. CDR3 sequence (DNA): TGCGCCAGCAGGACACCTATAGTGCGGGAGGACTACAATGAGCAGTTCTTC.

Notes on this clone: This CDR3 is also generated by other DNA sequences in the sample. CDR3 sequence reads: CSASSGVNQPQHF. CDR3 sequence (DNA): TGCAGTGCTAGTTCGGGGGTAAATCAGCCCCAGCATTTT. J is TRBJ1-5 and V is TRBV20-1; TRBD1 is a possible D gene (5 bases). The CDR3 is 13 amino acids. Germline CDR1 is DFQATT and CDR2 is SNEGSKA (reference sequence). The ends were cut back, 3 bases at V and 4 bases at J, with 10 bases in the middle.

V gene TRBV30 combines with J gene TRBJ1-1, with TRBD1 as a possible D gene (5 bases). The germline V and J ends were trimmed by 6 bases and 7 bases, with 12 bases remaining between them. Germline CDR1 reads GTSNPN; CDR2 reads SVGIG (reference sequence). The CDR3 extends over 11 amino acids. In DNA, the CDR3 is TGTGCCTGCCGATGGGGCGGTGAAGCTTTCTTT. Its protein is CACRWGGEAFF.

This clone was observed once. The gene calls are TRBV29-1 and TRBJ1-1; no clear D. There are 12 residues in the CDR3. The ends were cut back, 7 bases at V and 0 bases at J, with 9 bases in the middle. Germline V gene data show CDR1 as SQVTM and CDR2 as ANQGSEA. The CDR3: CSASFMNTEAFF. Written as DNA, the CDR3 is TGCAGCGCTTCCTTTATGAACACTGAAGCTTTCTTT.

The chain combines TRBV7-2 with TRBJ2-3; 7 positions agree with TRBD1. Germline V gives CDR1 SGHTA, CDR2 FQGNSA. This CDR3 has 16 residues. After removal of 1 base from V and 2 bases from J, the junction contained 6 bases not matched to a gene. Here the CDR3 reads CASSLDWGTATDTQYF. CDR3 sequence (DNA): TGTGCCAGCAGCTTAGACTGGGGGACAGCCACAGATACGCAGTATTTT.